A selection of T cell receptor beta chains follows, all from one sample in a study of brain T cells in children with intractable seizures. Profiling relied on immunoSEQ multiplex PCR, and the TCRdb table lists in-frame clones only, not all of them. The sample has around 340,000 clones; over 90% are singletons. The sequences come from peripheral blood, collected about 5 months after surgery. These receptors all stem from a boy under two years old with tuberous sclerosis and intractable seizures. Both conserved end residues are part of each CDR3. D genes are given only for firm matches.

D gene,V gene,J gene,CDR3 protein
TRBD1,TRBV5-4,TRBJ2-7,CASSPDRGGGEQYF
.,TRBV4-1,TRBJ1-2,CASSQFQKIRDGYTF
.,TRBV30,TRBJ2-5,CAWSGGVAQETQYF
.,TRBV6-6,TRBJ1-1,CASSYSFRGGTEAFF
.,TRBV6-5,TRBJ2-7,CASSTGLQGEQYF
TRBD1,TRBV24-1,TRBJ2-2,CATSDFRGSNTGELFF
.,TRBV2,TRBJ2-2,CASSEVSANTGELFF
.,TRBV13,TRBJ2-3,CASSLQLSSTDTQYF
.,TRBV7-3,TRBJ2-2,CASSLTGPGELFF
TRBD2,TRBV9,TRBJ2-1,CASSVLGLAATPFPYNEQFF
TRBD2,TRBV5-4,TRBJ2-1,CATKSAREGLNEQFF
.,TRBV4-1,TRBJ2-5,CASSQEGRVQETQYF
.,TRBV7-9,TRBJ2-1,CASSDGQYNEQFF
.,TRBV6-2/TRBV6-3,TRBJ2-1,CASSYGAEQFF
TRBD2,TRBV5-4,TRBJ2-7,CASSLGTRTAYEQYF
.,TRBV5-6,TRBJ2-1,CASSSINEQFF
.,TRBV28,TRBJ2-3,CASSLIVGQSTDTQYF
TRBD1,TRBV18,TRBJ1-2,CASSPPGQGAYGYTF
.,TRBV5-1,TRBJ2-5,CASSLATWLEQETQYF
.,TRBV19,TRBJ2-7,CASRYTQKGTYEQYF
.,TRBV6-6,TRBJ2-1,CASSYDWQSNEQFF
TRBD2,TRBV6-5,TRBJ2-1,CASSLLAGGGEQFF
.,TRBV18,TRBJ1-2,CASSPWGGYGYTF
.,TRBV10-1,TRBJ2-6,CASSEAGPSHSGANVLTF
TRBD1,TRBV5-1,TRBJ2-7,CASSLWTGKDEQYF
.,TRBV11-2,TRBJ1-1,CASSVGTEAFF
.,TRBV7-3,TRBJ2-2,CASNFAWLEGPKTRELFF
TRBD1,TRBV11-2,TRBJ2-3,CASSPWGTGEKTDTQYF
.,TRBV19,TRBJ1-1,CASSVTEEAFF
TRBD2,TRBV6-5,TRBJ2-7,CASSWTRGYYEQYF
.,TRBV7-2,TRBJ2-1,CASSQPGDSPRQRQFF
.,TRBV18,TRBJ1-6,CASSPGGGNSPLHF
.,TRBV7-9,TRBJ2-1,CASSSPRLVATEQFF
.,TRBV7-9,TRBJ1-1,CASSRTAANTEAFF
TRBD2,TRBV24-1,TRBJ2-1,CATTGGRNEQFF
.,TRBV5-8,TRBJ1-2,CASSLPVNYGYTF
TRBD2,TRBV7-3,TRBJ2-3,CASSSRLAGGTDTQYF
.,TRBV2,TRBJ1-2,CASSEDSGYGYTF
.,TRBV29-1,TRBJ2-2,CSVARATGELFF
TRBD2,TRBV5-1,TRBJ2-5,CASSLEWASGVQETQYF
TRBD2,TRBV30,TRBJ2-5,CAWSLSGGPQETQYF
.,TRBV2,TRBJ2-7,CASSGSVGYEQYF
.,TRBV2,TRBJ2-5,CASSEQGHRETQYF
TRBD1,TRBV6-6,TRBJ1-5,CASSYRQGAHQPQHF
.,TRBV5-1,TRBJ1-6,CASSGGQLRNSPLHF
.,TRBV19,TRBJ2-1,CASSIRGRGSYNEQFF
.,TRBV24-1,TRBJ1-1,CATRRGRVNTEAFF
.,TRBV12-5,TRBJ1-3,CATGHSSGNTIYF
TRBD2,TRBV7-9,TRBJ2-1,CASSFRLADEQFF
.,TRBV30,TRBJ2-3,CAWKRQGENTQYF
TRBD2,TRBV29-1,TRBJ2-3,CSVEPSGSEDTQYF
.,TRBV24-1,TRBJ1-2,CATRDSVYGYTF
TRBD2,TRBV7-8,TRBJ2-5,CATKLAGGRQGETQYF
.,TRBV11-3,TRBJ2-3,CASSLDGHSTDTQYF
.,TRBV3-1/TRBV3-2,TRBJ1-5,CASSRGSHSNQPQHF
.,TRBV6-5,TRBJ2-4,CASSYSGANIQYF
TRBD1,TRBV6-6,TRBJ1-5,CASSTGGNQPQHF
TRBD2,TRBV11-2,TRBJ2-3,CASRELAGDTDTQYF